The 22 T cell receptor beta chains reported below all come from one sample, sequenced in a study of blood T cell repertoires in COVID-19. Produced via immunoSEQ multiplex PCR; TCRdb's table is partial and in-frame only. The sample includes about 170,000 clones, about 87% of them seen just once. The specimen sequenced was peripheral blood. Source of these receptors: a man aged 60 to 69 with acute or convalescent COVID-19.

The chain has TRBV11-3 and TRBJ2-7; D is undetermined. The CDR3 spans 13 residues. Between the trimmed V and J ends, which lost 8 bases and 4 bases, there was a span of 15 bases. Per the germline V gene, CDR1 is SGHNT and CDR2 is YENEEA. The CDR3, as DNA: TGTGCCAGCCGGAGTCACCTCGGGTACGAGCAGTACTTC. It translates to CASRSHLGYEQYF.

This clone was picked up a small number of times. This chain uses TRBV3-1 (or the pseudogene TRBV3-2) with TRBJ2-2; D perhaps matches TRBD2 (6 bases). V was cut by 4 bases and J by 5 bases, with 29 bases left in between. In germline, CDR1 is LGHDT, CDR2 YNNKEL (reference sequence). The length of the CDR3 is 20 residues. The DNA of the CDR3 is TGTGCCAGCAGCCCCTCATGGGGAGTCCTTAGGGAGGATTGGACCGGGGAGCTGTTTTTT. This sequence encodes CASSPSWGVLREDWTGELFF.

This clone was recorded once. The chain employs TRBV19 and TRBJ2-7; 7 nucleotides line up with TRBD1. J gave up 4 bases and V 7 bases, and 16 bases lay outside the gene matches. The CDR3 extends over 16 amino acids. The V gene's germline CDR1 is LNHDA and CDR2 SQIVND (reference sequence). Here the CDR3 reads CASILKLRQGWYEQYV. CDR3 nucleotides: TGTGCCAGTATTCTGAAATTGAGACAGGGTTGGTACGAGCAGTACGTC.

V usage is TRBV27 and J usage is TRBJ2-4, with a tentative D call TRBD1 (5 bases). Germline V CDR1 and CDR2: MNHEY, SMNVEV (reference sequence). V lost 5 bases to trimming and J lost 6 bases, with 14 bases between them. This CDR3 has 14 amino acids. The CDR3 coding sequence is TGTGCCAGCAGTGTAAGACAGTTTGGAAACATTCAGTACTTC. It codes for CASSVRQFGNIQYF.

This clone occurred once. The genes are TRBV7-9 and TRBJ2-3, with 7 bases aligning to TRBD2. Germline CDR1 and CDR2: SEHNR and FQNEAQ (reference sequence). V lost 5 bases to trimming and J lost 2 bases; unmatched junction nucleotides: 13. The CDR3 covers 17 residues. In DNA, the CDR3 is TGTGCCAGCAGCACTCACCCCCGGGGGAGGGTCACAGATACGCAGTATTTT. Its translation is CASSTHPRGRVTDTQYF. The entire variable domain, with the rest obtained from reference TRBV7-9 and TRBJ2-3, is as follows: DTGVSQNPRHKITKRGQNVTFRCDPISEHNRLYWYRQTLGQGPEFLTYFQNEAQLEKSRLLSDRFSAERPKGSFSTLEIQRTEQGDSAMYLCASSTHPRGRVTDTQYFGPGTRLTVL.

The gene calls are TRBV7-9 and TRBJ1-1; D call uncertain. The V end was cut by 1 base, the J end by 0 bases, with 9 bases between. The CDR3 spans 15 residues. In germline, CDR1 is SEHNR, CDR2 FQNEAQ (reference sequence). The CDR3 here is CASSLGQLMNTEAFF. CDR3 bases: TGTGCCAGCAGCTTAGGTCAGTTGATGAACACTGAAGCTTTCTTT.

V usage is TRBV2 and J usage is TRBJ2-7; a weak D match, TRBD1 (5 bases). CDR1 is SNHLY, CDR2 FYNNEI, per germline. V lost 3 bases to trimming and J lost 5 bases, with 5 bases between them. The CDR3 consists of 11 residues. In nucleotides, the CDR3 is TGTGCCAGCAGTGAGGGGCACGAGCAGTACGTC. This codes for CASSEGHEQYV.

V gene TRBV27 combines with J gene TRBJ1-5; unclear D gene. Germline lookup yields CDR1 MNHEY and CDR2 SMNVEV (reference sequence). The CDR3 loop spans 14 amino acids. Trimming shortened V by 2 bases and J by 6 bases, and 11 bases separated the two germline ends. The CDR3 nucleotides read TGTGCCAGCAGTTTAGGCTGGGCTTTTCAGCCCCAGCATTTT. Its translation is CASSLGWAFQPQHF.

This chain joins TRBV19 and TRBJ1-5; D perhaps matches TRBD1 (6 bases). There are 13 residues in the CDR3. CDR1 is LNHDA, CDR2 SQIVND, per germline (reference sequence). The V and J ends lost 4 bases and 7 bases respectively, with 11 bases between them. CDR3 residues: CASSTDSQQPQHF. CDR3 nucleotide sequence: TGTGCCAGTAGTACGGACAGTCAGCAGCCCCAGCATTTT.

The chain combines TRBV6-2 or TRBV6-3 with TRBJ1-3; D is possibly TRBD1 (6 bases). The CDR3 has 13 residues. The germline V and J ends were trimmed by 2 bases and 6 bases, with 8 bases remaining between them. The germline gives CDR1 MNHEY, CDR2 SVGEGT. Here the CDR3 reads CASSYDRTNTIYF. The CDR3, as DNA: TGTGCCAGCAGTTACGACAGGACAAACACCATATATTTT.

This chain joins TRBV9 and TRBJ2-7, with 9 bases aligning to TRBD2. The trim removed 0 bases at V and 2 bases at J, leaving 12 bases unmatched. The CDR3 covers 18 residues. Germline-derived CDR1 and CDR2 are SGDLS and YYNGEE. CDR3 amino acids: CASSVGAAGGPRAYEQYF. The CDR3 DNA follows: TGTGCCAGCAGCGTAGGTGCGGCGGGAGGGCCTAGAGCCTACGAGCAGTACTTC.

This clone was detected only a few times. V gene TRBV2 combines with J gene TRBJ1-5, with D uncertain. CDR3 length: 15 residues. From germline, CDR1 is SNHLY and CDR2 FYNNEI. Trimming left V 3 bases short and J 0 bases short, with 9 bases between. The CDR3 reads CASSDRQDSNQPQHF. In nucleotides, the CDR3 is TGTGCCAGCAGTGACAGGCAAGATAGCAATCAGCCCCAGCATTTT.

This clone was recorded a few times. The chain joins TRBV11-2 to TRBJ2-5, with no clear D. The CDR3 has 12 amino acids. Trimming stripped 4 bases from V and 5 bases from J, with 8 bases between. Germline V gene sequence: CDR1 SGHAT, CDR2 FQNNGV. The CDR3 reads CASSSYTETQYF. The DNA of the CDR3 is TGTGCCAGCAGCTCGTACACGGAGACCCAGTACTTC.

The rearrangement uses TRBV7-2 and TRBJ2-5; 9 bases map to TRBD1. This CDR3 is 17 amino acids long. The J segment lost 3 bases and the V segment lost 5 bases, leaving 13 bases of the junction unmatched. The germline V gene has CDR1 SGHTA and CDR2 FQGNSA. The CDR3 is CASSTHRDRVSKETQYF. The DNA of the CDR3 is TGTGCCAGCAGCACACACCGGGACAGGGTTTCCAAAGAGACCCAGTACTTC.

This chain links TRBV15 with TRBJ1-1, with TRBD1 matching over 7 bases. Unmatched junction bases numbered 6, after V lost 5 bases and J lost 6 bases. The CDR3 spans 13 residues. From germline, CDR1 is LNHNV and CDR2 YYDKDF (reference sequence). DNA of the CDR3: TGTGCCACCAGCCCCAGGGGGGCCCCTGAAGCTTTCTTT. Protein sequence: CATSPRGAPEAFF.

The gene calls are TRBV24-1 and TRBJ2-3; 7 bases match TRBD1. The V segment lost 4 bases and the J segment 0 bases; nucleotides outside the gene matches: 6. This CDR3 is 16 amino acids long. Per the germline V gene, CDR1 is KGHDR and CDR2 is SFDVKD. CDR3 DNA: TGTGCCACCAGTGAGCAGGGGGTCCGGAGCACAGATACGCAGTATTTT. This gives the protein CATSEQGVRSTDTQYF.

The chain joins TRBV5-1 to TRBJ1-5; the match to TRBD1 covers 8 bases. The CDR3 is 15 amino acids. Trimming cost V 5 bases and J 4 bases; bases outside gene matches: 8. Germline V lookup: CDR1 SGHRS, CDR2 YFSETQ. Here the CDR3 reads CASRTGTGKNQPQHF. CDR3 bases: TGCGCCAGCAGAACAGGGACAGGAAAAAATCAGCCCCAGCATTTT.

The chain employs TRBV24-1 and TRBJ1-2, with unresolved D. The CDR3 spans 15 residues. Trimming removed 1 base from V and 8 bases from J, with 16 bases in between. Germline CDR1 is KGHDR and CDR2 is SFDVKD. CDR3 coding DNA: TGTGCCACCAGTGATTTTGCTCGAGGTCGCGAAGGCTACACCTTC. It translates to CATSDFARGREGYTF.

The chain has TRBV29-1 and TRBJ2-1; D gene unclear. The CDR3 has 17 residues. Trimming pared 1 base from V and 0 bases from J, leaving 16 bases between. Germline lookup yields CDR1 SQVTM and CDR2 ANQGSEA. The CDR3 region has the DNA TGCAGCGTTGAAGGGGCAGTTGTTCTTAGCTCCTACAATGAGCAGTTCTTC. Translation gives CSVEGAVVLSSYNEQFF.

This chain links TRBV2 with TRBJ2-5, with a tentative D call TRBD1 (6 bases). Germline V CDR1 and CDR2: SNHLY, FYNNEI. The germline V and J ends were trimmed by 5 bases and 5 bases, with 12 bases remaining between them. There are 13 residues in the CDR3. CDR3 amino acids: CASSKQGGETQYF. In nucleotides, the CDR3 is TGTGCCAGCAGTAAACAGGGCGGGGAGACCCAGTACTTC.

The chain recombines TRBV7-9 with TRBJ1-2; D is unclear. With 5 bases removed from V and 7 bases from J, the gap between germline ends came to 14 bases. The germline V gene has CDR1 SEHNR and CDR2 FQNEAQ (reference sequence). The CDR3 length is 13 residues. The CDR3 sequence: CASSPIREAGYTF. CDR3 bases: TGTGCCAGCAGCCCGATACGGGAAGCTGGCTACACCTTC. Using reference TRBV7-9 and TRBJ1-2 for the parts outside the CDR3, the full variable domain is DTGVSQNPRHKITKRGQNVTFRCDPISEHNRLYWYRQTLGQGPEFLTYFQNEAQLEKSRLLSDRFSAERPKGSFSTLEIQRTEQGDSAMYLCASSPIREAGYTFGSGTRLTVV.

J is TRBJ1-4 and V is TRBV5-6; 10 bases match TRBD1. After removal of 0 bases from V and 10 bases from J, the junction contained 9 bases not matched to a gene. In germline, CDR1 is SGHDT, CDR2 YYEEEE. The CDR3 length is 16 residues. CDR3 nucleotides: TGTGCCAGCAGCTTGGCGACAGGGGGCGCGCATGGAAAACTGTTTTTT. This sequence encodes CASSLATGGAHGKLFF.